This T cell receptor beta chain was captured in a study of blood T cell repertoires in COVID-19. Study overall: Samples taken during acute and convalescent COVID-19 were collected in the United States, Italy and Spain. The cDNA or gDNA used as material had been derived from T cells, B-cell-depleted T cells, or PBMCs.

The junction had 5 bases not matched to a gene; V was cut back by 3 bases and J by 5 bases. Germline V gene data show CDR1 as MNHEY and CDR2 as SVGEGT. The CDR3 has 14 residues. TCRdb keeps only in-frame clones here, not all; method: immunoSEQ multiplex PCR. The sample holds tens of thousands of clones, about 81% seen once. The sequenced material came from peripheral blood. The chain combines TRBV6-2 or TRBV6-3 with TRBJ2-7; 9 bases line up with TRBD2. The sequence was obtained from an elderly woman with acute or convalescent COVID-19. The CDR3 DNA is TGTGCCAGCAGTTATTGGGCTAGCGGGAACGAGCAGTACTTC. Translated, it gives CASSYWASGNEQYF.